The T cell receptor (beta chain) under discussion was sequenced for a study of blood T cell repertoires in COVID-19. Germline V gene lookup returns CDR1 KGHSH and CDR2 LQKENI. V gave up 5 bases and J gave up 5 bases; unmatched junction bases: 7. The CDR3 contains 14 residues. In this sample, this clone turned up a few times. Only in-frame clones appear in the TCRdb table, and some are missing; sequencing was by immunoSEQ multiplex PCR. The sample yields roughly 220,000 clones, roughly 80% seen once. Material: peripheral blood. The chain couples TRBV18 to TRBJ2-3, with 7 positions matching TRBD2. The source is a woman aged 70-85 years with acute or convalescent COVID-19. The CDR3 nucleotides are TGTGCCAGCTCAGATCCTAGCGGCGAAGATACGCAGTATTTT. It codes for CASSDPSGEDTQYF.